This T cell receptor (beta chain) was captured in a study of healthy donors' naive CD4 and CD8 T cells. This clonotype has only a few counts. Its antigen is unknown. Study outcomes and limitations: Chains were not paired, since alpha and beta were sequenced in bulk.

Each TCR library used around 540 ng of total RNA and a linear amplification protocol. TCRdb reanalysed the reads using MiXCR and keeps one entry per CDR3 protein. The sample has 150,000 to 200,000 distinct CDR3 sequences, 65% to 75% seen once. The V end lost 4 bases, the J end lost 5 bases, and 12 bases lay between the germline ends. The CDR3 contains 13 residues. CDR1 SQVTM and CDR2 ANQGSEA come from the germline V gene. This clonotype was sampled from a pool of human donors in good health; the sample pools cells from several healthy donors. Sample: naive CD4+ and CD8+ T cells sorted from blood, pooled from several donors. The chain employs TRBV29-1 and TRBJ2-1; the D is unclear. CDR3 amino acids: CSVVVRLNNEQFF. The CDR3 DNA is TGCAGCGTTGTAGTACGTCTGAACAATGAGCAGTTCTTC.